The clone carrying this T cell receptor (beta chain) appeared many times. TCRdb reanalyzed the PCR reads with MiXCR. The table shows over 8,500 clones, with 9% to 15% occurring only once. The sample comes from a study of metastatic and nonmetastatic thyroid tumors. Each patient came to thyroid surgery without any prior treatment (of any kind). Sequencing was performed on blood. This TCR was sampled from a female donor with papillary thyroid cancer or a benign thyroid nodule (not recorded which). Some clones in this sample may be carry-over from other donors' samples.

The DNA of the CDR3 is TGTGCCAGCAGCTTAAGTAGATCCAATCAGCCCCAGCATTTT. Translating gives CASSLSRSNQPQHF. The V gene is TRBV11-3, the J gene TRBJ1-5; no reliable D call. V dropped 2 bases and J dropped 3 bases, with 8 bases sitting between them. CDR1 and CDR2 from the germline V gene are SGHNT and YENEEA. The CDR3 spans 14 residues.